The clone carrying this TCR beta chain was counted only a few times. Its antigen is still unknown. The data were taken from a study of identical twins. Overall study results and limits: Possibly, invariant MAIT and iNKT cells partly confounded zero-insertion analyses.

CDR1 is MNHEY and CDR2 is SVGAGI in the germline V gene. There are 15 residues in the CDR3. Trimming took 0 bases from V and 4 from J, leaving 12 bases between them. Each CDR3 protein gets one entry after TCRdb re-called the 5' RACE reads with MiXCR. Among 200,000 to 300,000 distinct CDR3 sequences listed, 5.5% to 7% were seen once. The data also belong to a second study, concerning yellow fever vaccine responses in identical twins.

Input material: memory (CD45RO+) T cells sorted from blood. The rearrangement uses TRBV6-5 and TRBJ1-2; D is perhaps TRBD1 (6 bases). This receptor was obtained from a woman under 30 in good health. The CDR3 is CASSYSNRESYGYTF. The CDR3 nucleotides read TGTGCCAGCAGTTACTCGAACAGGGAAAGCTATGGCTACACCTTC.